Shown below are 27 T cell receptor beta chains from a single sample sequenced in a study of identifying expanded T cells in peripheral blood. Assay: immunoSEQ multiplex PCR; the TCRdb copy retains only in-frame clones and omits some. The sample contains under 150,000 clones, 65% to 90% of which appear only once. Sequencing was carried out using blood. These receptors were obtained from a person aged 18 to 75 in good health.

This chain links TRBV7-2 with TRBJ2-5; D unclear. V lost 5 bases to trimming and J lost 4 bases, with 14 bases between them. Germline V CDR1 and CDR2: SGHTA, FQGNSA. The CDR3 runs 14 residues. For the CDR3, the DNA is TGTGCCAGCAGCGCGGCCTCCTGGGGAGAGACCCAGTACTTC. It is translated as CASSAASWGETQYF.

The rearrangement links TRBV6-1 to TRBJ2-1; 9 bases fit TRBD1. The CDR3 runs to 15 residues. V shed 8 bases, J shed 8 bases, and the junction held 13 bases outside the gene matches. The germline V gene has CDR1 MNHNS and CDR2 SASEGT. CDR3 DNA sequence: TGTGCCAGCGCCAAACAGGGGGCTAGTTACTATGAGCAGTTCTTC. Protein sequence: CASAKQGASYYEQFF.

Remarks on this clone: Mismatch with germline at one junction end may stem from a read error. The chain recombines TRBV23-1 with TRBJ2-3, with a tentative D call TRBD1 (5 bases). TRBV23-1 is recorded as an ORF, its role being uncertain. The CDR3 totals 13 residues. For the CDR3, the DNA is TGCGCCAGCACCACGATAAAAAGTAGGGGCGCCGCTTTT. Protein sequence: CASTTIKSRGAAF.

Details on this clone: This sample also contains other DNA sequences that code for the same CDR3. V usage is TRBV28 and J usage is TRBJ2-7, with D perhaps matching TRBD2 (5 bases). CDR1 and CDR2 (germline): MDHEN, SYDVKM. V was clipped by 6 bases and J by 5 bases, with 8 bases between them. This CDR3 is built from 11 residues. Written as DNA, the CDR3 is TGTGCCAGCAGCCTGAGGGACGAGCAGTACTTC. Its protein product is CASSLRDEQYF.

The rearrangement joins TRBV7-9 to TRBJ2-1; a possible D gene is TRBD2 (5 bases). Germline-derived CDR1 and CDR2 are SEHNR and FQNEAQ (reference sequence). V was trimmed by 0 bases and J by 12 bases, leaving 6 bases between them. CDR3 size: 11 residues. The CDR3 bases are TGTGCCAGCAGCTTAGCCCGGGGGCAGTTCTTC. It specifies CASSLARGQFF. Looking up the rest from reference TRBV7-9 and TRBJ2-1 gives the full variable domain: DTGVSQNPRHKITKRGQNVTFRCDPISEHNRLYWYRQTLGQGPEFLTYFQNEAQLEKSRLLSDRFSAERPKGSFSTLEIQRTEQGDSAMYLCASSLARGQFFGPGTRLTVL.

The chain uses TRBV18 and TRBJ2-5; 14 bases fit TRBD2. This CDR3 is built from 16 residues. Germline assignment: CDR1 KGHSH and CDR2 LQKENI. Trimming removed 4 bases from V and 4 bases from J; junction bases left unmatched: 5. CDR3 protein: CASSRGTSGSGETQYF. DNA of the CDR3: TGTGCCAGCTCACGAGGGACTAGCGGGAGCGGAGAGACCCAGTACTTC.

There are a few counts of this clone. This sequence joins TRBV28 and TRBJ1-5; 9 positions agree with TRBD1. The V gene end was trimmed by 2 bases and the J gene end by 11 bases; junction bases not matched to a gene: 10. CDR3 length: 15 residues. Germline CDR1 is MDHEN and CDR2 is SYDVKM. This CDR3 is CASSLAGQGPRAQHF. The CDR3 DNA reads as TGTGCCAGCAGTTTAGCGGGACAGGGACCTAGGGCCCAGCATTTT.

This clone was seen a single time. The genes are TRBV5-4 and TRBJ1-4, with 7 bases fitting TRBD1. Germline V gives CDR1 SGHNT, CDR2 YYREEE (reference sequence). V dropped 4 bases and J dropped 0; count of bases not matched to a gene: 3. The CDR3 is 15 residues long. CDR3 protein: CASSQDRATNEKLFF. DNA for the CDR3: TGTGCCAGCAGCCAAGACAGGGCAACTAATGAAAAACTGTTTTTT. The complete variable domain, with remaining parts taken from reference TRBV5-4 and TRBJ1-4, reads ETGVTQSPTHLIKTRGQQVTLRCSSQSGHNTVSWYQQALGQGPQFIFQYYREEENGRGNFPPRFSGLQFPNYSSELNVNALELDDSALYLCASSQDRATNEKLFFGSGTQLSVL.

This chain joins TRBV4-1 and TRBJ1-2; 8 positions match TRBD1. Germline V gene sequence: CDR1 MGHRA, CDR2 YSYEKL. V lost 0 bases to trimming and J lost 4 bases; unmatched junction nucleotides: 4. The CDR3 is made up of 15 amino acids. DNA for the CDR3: TGCGCCAGCAGCCAAGAACCCGGACAGGGCTATGGCTACACCTTC. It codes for CASSQEPGQGYGYTF.

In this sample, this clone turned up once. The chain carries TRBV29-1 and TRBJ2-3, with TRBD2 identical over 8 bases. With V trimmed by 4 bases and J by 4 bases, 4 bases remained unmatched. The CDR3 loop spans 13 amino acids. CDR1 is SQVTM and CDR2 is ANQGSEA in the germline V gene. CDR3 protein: CSVAGGASDTQYF. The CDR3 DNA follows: TGCAGCGTTGCGGGGGGGGCATCAGATACGCAGTATTTT.

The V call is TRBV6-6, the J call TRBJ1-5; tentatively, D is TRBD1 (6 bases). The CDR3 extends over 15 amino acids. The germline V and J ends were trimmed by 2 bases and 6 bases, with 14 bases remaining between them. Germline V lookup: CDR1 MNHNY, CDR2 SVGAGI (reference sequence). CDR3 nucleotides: TGTGCCAGCAGTTACGGGCAGGGGCTCGGTCAGCCCCAGCATTTT. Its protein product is CASSYGQGLGQPQHF.

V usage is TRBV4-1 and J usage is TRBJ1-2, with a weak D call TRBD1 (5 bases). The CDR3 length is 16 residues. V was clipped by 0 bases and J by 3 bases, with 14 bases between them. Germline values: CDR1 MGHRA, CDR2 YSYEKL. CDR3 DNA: TGCGCCAGCAGCCAAGATGGGAGCCGAGGGGACTATGGCTACACCTTC. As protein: CASSQDGSRGDYGYTF.

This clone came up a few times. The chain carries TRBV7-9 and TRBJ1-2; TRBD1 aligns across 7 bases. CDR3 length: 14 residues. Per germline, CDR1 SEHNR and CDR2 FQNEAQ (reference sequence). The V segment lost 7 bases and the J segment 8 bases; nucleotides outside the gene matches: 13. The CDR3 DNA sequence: TGTGCCAGCACCACCGGACAGGCCAAAGGGGGCTACACCTTC. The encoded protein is CASTTGQAKGGYTF.

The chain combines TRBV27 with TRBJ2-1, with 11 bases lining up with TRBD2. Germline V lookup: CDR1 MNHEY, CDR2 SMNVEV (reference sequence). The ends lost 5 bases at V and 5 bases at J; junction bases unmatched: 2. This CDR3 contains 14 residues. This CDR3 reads CASSGTSGHNEQFF. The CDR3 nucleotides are TGTGCCAGCAGTGGGACTAGCGGACACAATGAGCAGTTCTTC.

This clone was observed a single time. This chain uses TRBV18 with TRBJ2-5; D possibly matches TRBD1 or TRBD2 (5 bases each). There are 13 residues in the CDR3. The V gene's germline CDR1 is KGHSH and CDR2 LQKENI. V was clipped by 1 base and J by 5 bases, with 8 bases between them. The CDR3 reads CASSPQGTETQYF. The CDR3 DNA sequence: TGTGCCAGCTCACCACAGGGGACCGAGACCCAGTACTTC. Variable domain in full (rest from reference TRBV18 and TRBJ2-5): NAGVMQNPRHLVRRRGQEARLRCSPMKGHSHVYWYRQLPEEGLKFMVYLQKENIIDESGMPKERFSAEFPKEGPSILRIQQVVRGDSAAYFCASSPQGTETQYFGPGTRLLVL.

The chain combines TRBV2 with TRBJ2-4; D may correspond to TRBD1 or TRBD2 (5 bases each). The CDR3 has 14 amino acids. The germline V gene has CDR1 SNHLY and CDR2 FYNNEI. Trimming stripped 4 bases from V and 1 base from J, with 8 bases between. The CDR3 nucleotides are TGTGCCAGCAGTGTGGGGGAGGCCAAAAACATTCAGTACTTC. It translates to CASSVGEAKNIQYF.

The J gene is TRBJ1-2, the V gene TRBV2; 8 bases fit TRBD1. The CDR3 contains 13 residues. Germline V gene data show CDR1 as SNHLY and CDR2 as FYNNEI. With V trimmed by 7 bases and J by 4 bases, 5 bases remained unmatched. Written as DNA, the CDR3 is TGTGCCAGCATGGACGGGACAGGCTATGGCTACACCTTC. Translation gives CASMDGTGYGYTF.

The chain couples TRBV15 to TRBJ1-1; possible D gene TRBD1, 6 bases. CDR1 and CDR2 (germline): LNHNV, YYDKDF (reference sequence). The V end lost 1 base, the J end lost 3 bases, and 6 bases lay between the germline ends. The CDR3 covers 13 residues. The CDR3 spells CATSRAGDTEAFF. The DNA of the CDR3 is TGTGCCACCAGCAGAGCAGGGGACACTGAAGCTTTCTTT.

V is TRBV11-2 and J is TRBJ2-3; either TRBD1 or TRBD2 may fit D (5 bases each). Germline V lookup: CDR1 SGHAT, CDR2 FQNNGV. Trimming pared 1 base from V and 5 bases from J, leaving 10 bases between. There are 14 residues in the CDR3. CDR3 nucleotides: TGTGCCAGCAGCTTAGGTGGGGGTAAAGATACGCAGTATTTT. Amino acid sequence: CASSLGGGKDTQYF.

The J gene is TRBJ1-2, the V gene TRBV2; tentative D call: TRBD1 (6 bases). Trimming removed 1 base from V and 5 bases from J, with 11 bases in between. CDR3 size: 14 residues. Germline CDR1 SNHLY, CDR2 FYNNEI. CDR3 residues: CASSEGTEIYGYTF. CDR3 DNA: TGTGCCAGCAGTGAAGGGACAGAAATTTATGGCTACACCTTC.

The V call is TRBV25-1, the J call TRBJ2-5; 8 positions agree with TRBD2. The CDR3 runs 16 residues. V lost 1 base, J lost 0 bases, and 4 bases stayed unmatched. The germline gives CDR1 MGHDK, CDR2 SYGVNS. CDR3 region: CASSELAGLYQETQYF. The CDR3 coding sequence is TGTGCCAGCAGTGAATTAGCGGGGCTGTACCAAGAGACCCAGTACTTC.

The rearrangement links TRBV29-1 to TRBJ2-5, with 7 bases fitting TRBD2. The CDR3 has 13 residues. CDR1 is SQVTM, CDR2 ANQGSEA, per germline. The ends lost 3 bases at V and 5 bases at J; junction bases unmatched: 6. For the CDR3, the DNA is TGCAGCGTTGAGGCGGGAGTCGGCGAGACCCAGTACTTC. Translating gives CSVEAGVGETQYF.

The CDR3 sequence: CASSIDRDNIQYF. In nucleotides, the CDR3 is TGTGCCAGTAGTATTGACAGGGACAACATTCAGTACTTC. This chain joins TRBV19 and TRBJ2-4; 7 nucleotides match TRBD1. CDR3 length equals 13 residues. The trim removed 3 bases at V and 7 bases at J, leaving 3 bases unmatched. Per germline, CDR1 LNHDA and CDR2 SQIVND (reference sequence).

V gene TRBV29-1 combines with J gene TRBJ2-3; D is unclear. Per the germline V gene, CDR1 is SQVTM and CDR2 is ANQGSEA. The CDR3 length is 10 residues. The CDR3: CTGGGDTQYF. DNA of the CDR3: TGCACCGGTGGTGGAGATACGCAGTATTTT.

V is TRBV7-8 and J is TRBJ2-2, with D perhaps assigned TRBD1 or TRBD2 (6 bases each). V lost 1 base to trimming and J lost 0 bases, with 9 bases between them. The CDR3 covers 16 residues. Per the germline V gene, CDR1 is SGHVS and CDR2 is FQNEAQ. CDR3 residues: CASSLGGGTNTGELFF. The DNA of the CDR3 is TGTGCCAGCAGCTTAGGAGGGGGGACGAACACCGGGGAGCTGTTTTTT. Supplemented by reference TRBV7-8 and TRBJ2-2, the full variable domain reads GAGVSQSPRYKVAKRGQDVALRCDPISGHVSLFWYQQALGQGPEFLTYFQNEAQLDKSGLPSDRFFAERPEGSVSTLKIQRTQQEDSAVYLCASSLGGGTNTGELFFGEGSRLTVL.

CDR3 in amino acids: CASIDRAGETQYF. The DNA of the CDR3 is TGCGCCAGCATAGACAGGGCCGGCGAGACCCAGTACTTC. The chain uses TRBV10-2 and TRBJ2-5; 7 bases map to TRBD1. Germline V CDR1 and CDR2: WSHSY, SAAADI. The CDR3 totals 13 residues. The ends lost 7 bases at V and 5 bases at J; junction bases unmatched: 7.

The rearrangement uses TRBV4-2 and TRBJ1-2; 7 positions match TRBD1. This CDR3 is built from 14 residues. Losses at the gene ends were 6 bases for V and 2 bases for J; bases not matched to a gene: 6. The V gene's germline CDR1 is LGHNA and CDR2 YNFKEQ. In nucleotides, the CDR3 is TGTGCCAGCAGGACAGAGGGGGCCAACTATGGCTACACCTTC. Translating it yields CASRTEGANYGYTF.